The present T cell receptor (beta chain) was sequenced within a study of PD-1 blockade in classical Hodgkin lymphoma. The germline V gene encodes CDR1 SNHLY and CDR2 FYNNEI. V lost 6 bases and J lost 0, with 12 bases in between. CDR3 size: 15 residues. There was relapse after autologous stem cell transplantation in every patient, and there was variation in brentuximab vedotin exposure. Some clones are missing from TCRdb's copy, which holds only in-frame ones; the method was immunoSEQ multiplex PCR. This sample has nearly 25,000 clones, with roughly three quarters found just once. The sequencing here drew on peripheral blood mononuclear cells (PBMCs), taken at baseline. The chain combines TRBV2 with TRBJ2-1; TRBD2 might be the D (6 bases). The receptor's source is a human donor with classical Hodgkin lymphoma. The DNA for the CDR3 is TGTGCCAGCAGCGTCGGACTAAACTCCTACAATGAGCAGTTCTTC. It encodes CASSVGLNSYNEQFF.